This T cell receptor beta chain appears in the sequencing data of a study of blood T cell repertoires in COVID-19. The V and J ends lost 3 bases and 1 base respectively, with 10 bases between them. CDR3 length equals 14 residues. Germline V gene sequence: CDR1 SGHDT, CDR2 YYEEEE. Some clones are missing from TCRdb's copy, which holds only in-frame ones; the method was immunoSEQ multiplex PCR. The repertoire holds over 200,000 clones, with 70% to 90% as singletons. The sequence was collected from a man in his thirties or forties who had recovered from COVID-19. Sequenced sample: PBMCs or T cells enriched from blood (not recorded which). The chain joins TRBV5-6 to TRBJ1-1, with D maybe TRBD1 (5 bases). The CDR3 reads CASSSVQENTEAFF. The CDR3 region has the DNA TGTGCCAGCAGCTCCGTACAGGAGAACACTGAAGCTTTCTTT.